This T cell receptor beta chain was captured by sequencing in a study of blood T cell repertoires in COVID-19. Study-wide context: Samples taken during acute and convalescent COVID-19 were collected in the United States, Italy and Spain. Sources were T cells, B-cell-depleted T cells, or PBMCs; the material itself was cDNA or gDNA.

In the study's own analysis: How many nucleated cells were present was estimated from reference gene primer amplification. Profiled with immunoSEQ multiplex PCR; TCRdb holds only in-frame clones, not every one. V and J calls and clone size are as listed in that table; D and trimming were resolved from the DNA. The table shows 80,000 to 100,000 clones, with approximately 79% occurring only once. The CDR3 has 17 residues. Germline-derived CDR1 and CDR2 are SGHTA and FQGNSA. V was pared by 4 bases and J by 4 bases, with 8 bases of the junction left unmatched. This chain links TRBV7-2 with TRBJ2-3; 13 bases line up with TRBD2. This clonotype originated in an elderly woman with active or convalescent COVID-19. Sequencing was done on a sample of peripheral blood. CDR3 nucleotide sequence: TGTGCCAGCAGCTCCCACCGGACTAGCGGGAGACCAGATACGCAGTATTTT. It codes for CASSSHRTSGRPDTQYF.